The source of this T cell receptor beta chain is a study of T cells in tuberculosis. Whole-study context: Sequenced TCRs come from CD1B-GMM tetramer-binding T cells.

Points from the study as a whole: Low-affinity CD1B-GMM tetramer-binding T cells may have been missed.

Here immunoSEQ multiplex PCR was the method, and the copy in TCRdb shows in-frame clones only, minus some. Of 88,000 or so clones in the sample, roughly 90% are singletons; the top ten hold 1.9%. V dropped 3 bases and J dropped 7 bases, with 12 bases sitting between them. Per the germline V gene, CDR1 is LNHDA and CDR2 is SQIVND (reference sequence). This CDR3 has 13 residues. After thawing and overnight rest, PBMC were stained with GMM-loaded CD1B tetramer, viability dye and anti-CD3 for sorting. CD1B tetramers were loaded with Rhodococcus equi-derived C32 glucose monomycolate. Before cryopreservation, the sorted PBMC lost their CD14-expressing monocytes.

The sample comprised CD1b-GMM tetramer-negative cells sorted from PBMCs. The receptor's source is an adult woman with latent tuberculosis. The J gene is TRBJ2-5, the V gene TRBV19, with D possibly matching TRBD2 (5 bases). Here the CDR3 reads CASSIGGLGTQYF. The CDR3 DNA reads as TGTGCCAGTAGTATTGGAGGTTTAGGGACCCAGTACTTC.